This passage covers 3 T cell receptor beta chains from one sample sequenced in a study of T-cell reconstitution after alpha-beta-depleted transplantation in children. Construction of the TCRbeta library involved unique molecular identifiers. MiXCR, run by TCRdb on the PCR reads, gives a single entry per CDR3 protein. Here the sample spans about 22,000 distinct CDR3 sequences, roughly a tenth being singletons. This material consisted of PBMCs from the stem cell graft donor, taken from the stem cell graft. The receptors originated from a human donor who donated a stem cell graft to a child with chronic granulomatous disease.

This clonotype was recorded at least ten times. This rearrangement joins TRBV9 to TRBJ2-7; D unresolved. The CDR3 is made up of 15 amino acids. V was clipped by 0 bases and J by 5 bases, with 15 bases between them. CDR1 SGDLS and CDR2 YYNGEE come from the germline V gene. CDR3 bases: TGTGCCAGCAGCGTAGGAGGCAGGTTATTCGACGAGCAGTACTTC. Translation: CASSVGGRLFDEQYF.

This clonotype was found many times. The V gene is TRBV5-5, the J gene TRBJ1-5; D ambiguous. V dropped 5 bases and J dropped 9 bases, with 15 bases sitting between them. The CDR3 covers 13 residues. CDR1 and CDR2 from the germline V gene are SGHKS and YYEKEE (reference sequence). The CDR3 region is CASSLTAYGPQHF. As DNA, the CDR3 is TGTGCCAGCAGTCTAACAGCGTATGGGCCCCAGCATTTT. Using reference TRBV5-5 and TRBJ1-5 for the parts outside the CDR3, the full variable domain is DAGVTQSPTHLIKTRGQQVTLRCSPISGHKSVSWYQQVLGQGPQFIFQYYEKEERGRGNFPDRFSARQFPNYSSELNVNALLLGDSALYLCASSLTAYGPQHFGDGTRLSIL.

By share, this clonotype counts as medium-sized. The chain couples TRBV20-1 to TRBJ2-7; 10 bases are shared with TRBD2. The V segment lost 0 bases and the J segment 3 bases; nucleotides outside the gene matches: 5. Germline CDR1 reads DFQATT; CDR2 reads SNEGSKA (reference sequence). CDR3 length: 15 amino acids. The CDR3 DNA is TGCAGTGCTAGAGATCGGACTAGCGGAATCTACGAGCAGTACTTC. It is translated as CSARDRTSGIYEQYF.